The sequence of this T cell receptor beta chain was determined in a study of T cell responses to AZD1222 COVID-19 vaccine. The protocol was immunoSEQ multiplex PCR, while the TCRdb copy is restricted to in-frame clones and leaves out a portion. The sample gives about 160,000 clones, just under 95% of which show up once; roughly 0.9% is in the top ten. The sample consisted of peripheral blood, taken on day 0 of AZD1222 vaccination. The clonotype comes from an adult in good health.

The CDR3 protein is CASSPASRGPETGNQPQHF. The DNA for the CDR3 is TGTGCCAGCAGCCCGGCTAGCAGGGGACCGGAAACCGGCAATCAGCCCCAGCATTTT. This chain uses TRBV7-8 with TRBJ1-5; the D gene is possibly TRBD1 (6 bases). Per the germline V gene, CDR1 is SGHVS and CDR2 is FQNEAQ. V lost 5 bases and J lost 2, with 25 bases in between. The CDR3 spans 19 residues.